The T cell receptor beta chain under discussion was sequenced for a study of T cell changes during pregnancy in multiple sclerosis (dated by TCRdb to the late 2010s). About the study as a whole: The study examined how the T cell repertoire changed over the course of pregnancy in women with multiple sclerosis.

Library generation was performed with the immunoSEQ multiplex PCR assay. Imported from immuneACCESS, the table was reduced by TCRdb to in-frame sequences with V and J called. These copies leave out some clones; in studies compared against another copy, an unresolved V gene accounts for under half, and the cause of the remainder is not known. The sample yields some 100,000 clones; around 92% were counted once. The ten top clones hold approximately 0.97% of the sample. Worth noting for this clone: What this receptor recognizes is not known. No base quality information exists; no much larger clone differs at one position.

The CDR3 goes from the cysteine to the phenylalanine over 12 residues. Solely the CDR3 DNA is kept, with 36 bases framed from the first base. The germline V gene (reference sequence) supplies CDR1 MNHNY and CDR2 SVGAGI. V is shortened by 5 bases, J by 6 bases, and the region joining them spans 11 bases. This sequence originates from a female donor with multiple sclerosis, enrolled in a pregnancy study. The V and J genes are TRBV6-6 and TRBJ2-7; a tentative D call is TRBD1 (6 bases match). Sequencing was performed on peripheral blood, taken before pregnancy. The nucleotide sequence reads TGTGCCAGCAGTCCTACAGGGTCCGAGCAGTACTTC. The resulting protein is CASSPTGSEQYF.